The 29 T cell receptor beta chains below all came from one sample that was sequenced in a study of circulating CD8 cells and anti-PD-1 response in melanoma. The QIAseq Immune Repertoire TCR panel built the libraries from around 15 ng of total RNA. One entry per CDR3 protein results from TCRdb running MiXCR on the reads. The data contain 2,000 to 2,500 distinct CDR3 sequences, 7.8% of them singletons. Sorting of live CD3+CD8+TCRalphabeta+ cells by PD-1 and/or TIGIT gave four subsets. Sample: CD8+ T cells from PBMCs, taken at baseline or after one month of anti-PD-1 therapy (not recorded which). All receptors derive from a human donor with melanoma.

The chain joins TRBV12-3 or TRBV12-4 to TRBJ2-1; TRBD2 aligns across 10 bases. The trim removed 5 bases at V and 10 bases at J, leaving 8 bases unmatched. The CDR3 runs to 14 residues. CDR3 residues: CASSPGTSVGEQFF. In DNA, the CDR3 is TGTGCCAGCAGTCCAGGGACTAGCGTAGGCGAGCAGTTCTTC.

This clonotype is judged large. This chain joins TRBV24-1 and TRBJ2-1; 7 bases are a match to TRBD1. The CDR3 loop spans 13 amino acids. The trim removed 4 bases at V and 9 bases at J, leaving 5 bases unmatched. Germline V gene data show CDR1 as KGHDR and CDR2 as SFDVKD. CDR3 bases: TGTGCCACCAGTGAAACAGGGGCGGGTGAGCAGTTCTTC. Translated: CATSETGAGEQFF.

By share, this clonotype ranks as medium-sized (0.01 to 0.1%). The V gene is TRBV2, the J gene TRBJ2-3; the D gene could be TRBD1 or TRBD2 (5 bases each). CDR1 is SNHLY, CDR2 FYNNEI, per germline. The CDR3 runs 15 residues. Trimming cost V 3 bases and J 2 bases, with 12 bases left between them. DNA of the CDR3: TGTGCCAGCAGTGATCGGGGCAGCTTCACAGATACGCAGTATTTT. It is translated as CASSDRGSFTDTQYF.

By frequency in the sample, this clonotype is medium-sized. Here the CDR3 DNA reads TGTGCCAGCAGTTTATCGCTGGGAACTGAAGCTTTCTTT. This encodes CASSLSLGTEAFF. The J gene is TRBJ1-1, the V gene TRBV27, with D unclear. There are 13 residues in the CDR3. Germline V gene sequence: CDR1 MNHEY, CDR2 SMNVEV (reference sequence). The V and J ends lost 0 bases and 5 bases respectively, with 7 bases between them.

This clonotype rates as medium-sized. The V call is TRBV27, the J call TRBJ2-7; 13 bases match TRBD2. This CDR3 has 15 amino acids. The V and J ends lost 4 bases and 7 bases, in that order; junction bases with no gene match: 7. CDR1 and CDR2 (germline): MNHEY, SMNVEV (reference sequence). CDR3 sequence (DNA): TGTGCCAGCAGTTACGGACTAGCGGGAGCCCAAGAGCAGTACTTC. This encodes CASSYGLAGAQEQYF.

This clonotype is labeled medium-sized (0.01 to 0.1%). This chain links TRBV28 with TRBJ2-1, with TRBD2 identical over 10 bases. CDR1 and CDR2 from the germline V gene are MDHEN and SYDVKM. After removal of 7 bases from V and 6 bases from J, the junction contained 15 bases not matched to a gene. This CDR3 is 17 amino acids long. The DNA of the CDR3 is TGTGCCAGCATTCCCCTGGTGACTAGCGGGCGGACCAATGAGCAGTTCTTC. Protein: CASIPLVTSGRTNEQFF.

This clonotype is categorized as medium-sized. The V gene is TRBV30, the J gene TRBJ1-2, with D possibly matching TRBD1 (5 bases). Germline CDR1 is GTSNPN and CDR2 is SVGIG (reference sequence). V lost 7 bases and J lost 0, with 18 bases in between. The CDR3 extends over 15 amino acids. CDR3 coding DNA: TGTGCCTTAGGGGAGAATCCCCGAACTAACTATGGCTACACCTTC. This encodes CALGENPRTNYGYTF.

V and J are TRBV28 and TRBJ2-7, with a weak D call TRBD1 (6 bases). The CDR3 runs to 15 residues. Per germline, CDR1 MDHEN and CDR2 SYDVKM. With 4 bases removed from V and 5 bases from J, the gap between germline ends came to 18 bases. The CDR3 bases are TGTGCCAGCAGTTCCGCCACAGGGAGATCCCACGAGCAGTACTTC. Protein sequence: CASSSATGRSHEQYF.

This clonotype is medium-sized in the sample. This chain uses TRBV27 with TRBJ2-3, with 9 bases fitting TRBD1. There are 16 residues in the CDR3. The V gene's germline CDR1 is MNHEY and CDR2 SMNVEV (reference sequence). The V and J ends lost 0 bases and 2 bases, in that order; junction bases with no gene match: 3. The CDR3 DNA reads TGTGCCAGCAGTTTATCGGGACAGGGAACCACAGATACGCAGTATTTT. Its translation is CASSLSGQGTTDTQYF.

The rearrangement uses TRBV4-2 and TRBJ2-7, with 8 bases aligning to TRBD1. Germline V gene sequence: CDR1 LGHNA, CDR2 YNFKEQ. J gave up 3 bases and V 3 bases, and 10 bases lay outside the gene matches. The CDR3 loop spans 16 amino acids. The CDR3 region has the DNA TGTGCCAGCAGCCAGGTCCCGGGACAGGCGGTCTACGAGCAGTACTTC. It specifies CASSQVPGQAVYEQYF.

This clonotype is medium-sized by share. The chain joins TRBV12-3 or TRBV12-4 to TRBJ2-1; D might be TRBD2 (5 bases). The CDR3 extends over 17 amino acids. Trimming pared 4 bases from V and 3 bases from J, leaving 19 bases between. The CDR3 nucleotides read TGTGCCAGCAGTTCGCGGCCCGTGGAGGAGTACTACAATGAGCAGTTCTTC. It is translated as CASSSRPVEEYYNEQFF.

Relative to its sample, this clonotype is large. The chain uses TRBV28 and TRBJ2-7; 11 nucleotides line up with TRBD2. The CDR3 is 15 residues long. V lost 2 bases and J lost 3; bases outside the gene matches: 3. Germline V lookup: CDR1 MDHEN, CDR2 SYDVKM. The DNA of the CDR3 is TGTGCCAGCAGTTTAAGACTAGCGGGAAGCTACGAGCAGTACTTC. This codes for CASSLRLAGSYEQYF.

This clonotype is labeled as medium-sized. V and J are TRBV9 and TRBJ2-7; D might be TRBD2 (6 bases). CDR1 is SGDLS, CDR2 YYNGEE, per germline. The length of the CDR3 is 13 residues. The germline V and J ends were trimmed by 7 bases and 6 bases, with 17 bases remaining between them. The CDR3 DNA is TGTGCCAGCCAGGGACCGGGGCGGGGCGAGCAGTACTTC. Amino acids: CASQGPGRGEQYF.

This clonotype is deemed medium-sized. Here the CDR3 DNA reads TGTGCCAGCAGCAATCAGGGGCGGGTAGCCAAAAACATTCAGTACTTC. Its translation: CASSNQGRVAKNIQYF. The chain combines TRBV21-1 with TRBJ2-4; the DNA was not compared with TRBD1, the D call given in the table. TRBV21-1 is a recognized pseudogene. The CDR3 length is 16 residues.

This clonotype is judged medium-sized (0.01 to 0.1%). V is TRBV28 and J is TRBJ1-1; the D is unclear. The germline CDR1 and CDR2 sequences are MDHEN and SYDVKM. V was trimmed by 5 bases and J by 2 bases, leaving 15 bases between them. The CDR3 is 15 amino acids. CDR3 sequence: CASSPTTSGNTEAFF. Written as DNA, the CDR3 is TGTGCCAGCAGTCCAACTACGTCGGGTAACACTGAAGCTTTCTTT. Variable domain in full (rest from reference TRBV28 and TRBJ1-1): DVKVTQSSRYLVKRTGEKVFLECVQDMDHENMFWYRQDPGLGLRLIYFSYDVKMKEKGDIPEGYSVSREKKERFSLILESASTNQTSMYLCASSPTTSGNTEAFFGQGTRLTVV.

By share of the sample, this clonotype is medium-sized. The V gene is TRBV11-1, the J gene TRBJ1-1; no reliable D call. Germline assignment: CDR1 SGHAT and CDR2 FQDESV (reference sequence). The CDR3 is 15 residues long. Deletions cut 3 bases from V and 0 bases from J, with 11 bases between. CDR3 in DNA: TGTGCCAGCAGCTTCTTCCGAGGCATGAACACTGAAGCTTTCTTT. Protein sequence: CASSFFRGMNTEAFF.

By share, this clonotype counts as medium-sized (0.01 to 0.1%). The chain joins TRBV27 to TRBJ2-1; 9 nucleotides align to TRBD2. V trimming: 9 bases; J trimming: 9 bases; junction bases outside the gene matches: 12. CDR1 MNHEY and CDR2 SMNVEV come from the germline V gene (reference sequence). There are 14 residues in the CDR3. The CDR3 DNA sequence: TGTGCCAGTTCGTGGGTAGCGGGAGCCACTGAGCAGTTCTTC. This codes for CASSWVAGATEQFF.

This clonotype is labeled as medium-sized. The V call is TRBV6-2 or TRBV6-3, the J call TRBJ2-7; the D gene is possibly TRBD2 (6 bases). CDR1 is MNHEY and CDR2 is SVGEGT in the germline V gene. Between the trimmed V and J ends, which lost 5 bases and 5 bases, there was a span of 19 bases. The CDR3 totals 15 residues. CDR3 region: CASSATDASGDEQYF. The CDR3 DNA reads TGTGCCAGCAGTGCGACAGATGCCTCGGGGGACGAGCAGTACTTC.

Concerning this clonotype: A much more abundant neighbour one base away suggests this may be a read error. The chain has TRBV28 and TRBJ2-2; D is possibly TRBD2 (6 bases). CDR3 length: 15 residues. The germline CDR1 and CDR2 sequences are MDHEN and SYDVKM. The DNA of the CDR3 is TGTGCCAGCGAGCAGTCCCGGGACCTCGGCGGGAAGCTGTTTTTT. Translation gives CASEQSRDLGGKLFF.

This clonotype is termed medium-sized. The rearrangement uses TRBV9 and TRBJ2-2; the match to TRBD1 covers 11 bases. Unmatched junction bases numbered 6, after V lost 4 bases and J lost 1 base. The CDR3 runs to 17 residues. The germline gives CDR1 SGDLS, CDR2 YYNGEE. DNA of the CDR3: TGTGCCAGCAGCAACCCGGACAGGGGGCAGAACACCGGGGAGCTGTTTTTT. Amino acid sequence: CASSNPDRGQNTGELFF.

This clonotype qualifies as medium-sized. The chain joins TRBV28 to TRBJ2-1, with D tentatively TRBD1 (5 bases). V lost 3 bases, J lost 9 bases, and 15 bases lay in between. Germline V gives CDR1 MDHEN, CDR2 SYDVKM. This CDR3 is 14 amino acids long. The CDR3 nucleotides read TGTGCCAGCAGTTTGACAGCGCGTGGAAGTGAGCAGTTCTTC. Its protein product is CASSLTARGSEQFF.

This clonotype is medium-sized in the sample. DNA of the CDR3: TGTGCCAGCAGCTTAGACCATAACACAGATACGCAGTATTTT. This sequence encodes CASSLDHNTDTQYF. V gene TRBV7-9 combines with J gene TRBJ2-3, with unresolved D. V lost 1 base, J lost 2 bases, and 7 bases lay in between. Looked up from germline, CDR1 is SEHNR and CDR2 is FQNEAQ (reference sequence). This CDR3 has 14 residues.

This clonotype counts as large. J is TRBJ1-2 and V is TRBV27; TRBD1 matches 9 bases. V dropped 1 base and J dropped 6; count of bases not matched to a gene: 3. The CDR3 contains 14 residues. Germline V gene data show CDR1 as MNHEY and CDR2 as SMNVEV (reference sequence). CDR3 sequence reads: CASSLYGTGNGYTF. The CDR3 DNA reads TGTGCCAGCAGTTTATATGGGACAGGGAATGGCTACACCTTC.

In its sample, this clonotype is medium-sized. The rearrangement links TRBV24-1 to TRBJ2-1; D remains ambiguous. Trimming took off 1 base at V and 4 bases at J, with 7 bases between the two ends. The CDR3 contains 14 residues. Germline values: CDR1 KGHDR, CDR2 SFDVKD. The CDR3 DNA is TGTGCCACCAGTGATTTTTCCGGGTACAATGAGCAGTTCTTC. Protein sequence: CATSDFSGYNEQFF.

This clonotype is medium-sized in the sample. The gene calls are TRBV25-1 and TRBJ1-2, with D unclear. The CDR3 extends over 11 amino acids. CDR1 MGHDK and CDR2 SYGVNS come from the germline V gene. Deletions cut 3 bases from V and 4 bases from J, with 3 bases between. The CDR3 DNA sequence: TGTGCCAGCAGTGACGGCTATGGCTACACCTTC. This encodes CASSDGYGYTF.

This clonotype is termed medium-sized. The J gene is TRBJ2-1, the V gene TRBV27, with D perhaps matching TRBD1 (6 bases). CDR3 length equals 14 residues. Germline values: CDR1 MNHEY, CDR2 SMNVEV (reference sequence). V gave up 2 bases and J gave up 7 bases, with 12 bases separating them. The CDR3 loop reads CASSLGRRGNEQFF. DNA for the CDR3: TGTGCCAGCAGTTTAGGCCGCAGGGGAAATGAGCAGTTCTTC.

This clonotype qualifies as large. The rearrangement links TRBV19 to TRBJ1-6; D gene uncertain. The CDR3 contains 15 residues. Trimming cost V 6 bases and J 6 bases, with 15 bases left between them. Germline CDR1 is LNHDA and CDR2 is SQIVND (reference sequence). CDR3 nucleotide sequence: TGTGCCAGTAGATATGAGGTATCGGGTAATTCACCCCTCCACTTT. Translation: CASRYEVSGNSPLHF.

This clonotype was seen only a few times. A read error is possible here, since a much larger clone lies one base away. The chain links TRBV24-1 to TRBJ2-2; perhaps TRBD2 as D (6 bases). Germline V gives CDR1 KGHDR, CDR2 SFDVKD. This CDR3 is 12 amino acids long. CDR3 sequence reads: CATSYNTGGLFF. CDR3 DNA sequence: TGTGCCACCAGCTATAACACCGGGGGGCTGTTTTTT.

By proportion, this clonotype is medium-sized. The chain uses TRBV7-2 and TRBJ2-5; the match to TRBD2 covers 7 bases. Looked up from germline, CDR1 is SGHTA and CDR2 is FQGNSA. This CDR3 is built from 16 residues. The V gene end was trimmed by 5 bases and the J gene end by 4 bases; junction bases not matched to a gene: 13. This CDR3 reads CASSPSWAGVGETQYF. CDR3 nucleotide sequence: TGTGCCAGCAGCCCGAGCTGGGCGGGAGTCGGAGAGACCCAGTACTTC.